This is a list of T cell receptor beta chains from one sample in a study of blood T cell repertoires in COVID-19. Libraries were prepared by immunoSEQ multiplex PCR; TCRdb keeps only in-frame clonotypes and omits some of them. The sample includes more than 250,000 clones, 70% to 90% seen only once; the top ten take 5.5% to 6%. The sequencing sample was made of PBMCs or T cells enriched from blood (not recorded which). The receptor set was obtained from a woman aged 25-40 years who had recovered from COVID-19. The CDR3 runs from the conserved cysteine through the conserved F or W. The D gene is left open where the match is weak.

d_call: TRBD2
v_call: TRBV30
cdr3_aa: CAFRAGGSYEQYF

d_call: -
v_call: TRBV4-1
cdr3_aa: CASSIGTPGSPLHF

d_call: -
v_call: TRBV4-3
cdr3_aa: CASSQDWGPGASGQPQHF

d_call: -
v_call: TRBV5-6
cdr3_aa: CASSQGRNTEAFF

d_call: -
v_call: TRBV19
cdr3_aa: CASTQGEGYTF

d_call: -
v_call: TRBV7-8
cdr3_aa: CASSLVLFYEQYF

d_call: TRBD1
v_call: TRBV7-8
cdr3_aa: CASSRYHGTETDTQYF

d_call: -
v_call: TRBV7-2
cdr3_aa: CASSFGLPGDGYTF

d_call: -
v_call: TRBV29-1
cdr3_aa: CSVFGQNTEAFF

d_call: TRBD1
v_call: TRBV30
cdr3_aa: CAWSDQGALDGYTF

d_call: TRBD1
v_call: TRBV4-1
cdr3_aa: CASSRGTGVNTEAFF

d_call: -
v_call: TRBV7-2
cdr3_aa: CASSLDQGSWELFF

d_call: TRBD1
v_call: TRBV19
cdr3_aa: CASSRQGSNTEAFF

d_call: -
v_call: TRBV19
cdr3_aa: CASSVLAGTYEQYF

d_call: -
v_call: TRBV5-1
cdr3_aa: CASSFSDSYTGELFF

d_call: -
v_call: TRBV30
cdr3_aa: CAWSFKGGNTEAFF

d_call: -
v_call: TRBV15
cdr3_aa: CATSYRTHSGNTIYF

d_call: -
v_call: TRBV5-1
cdr3_aa: CASSPSGGEYQETQYF

d_call: TRBD1
v_call: TRBV28
cdr3_aa: CASSLYRGNGYTF

d_call: -
v_call: TRBV5-6
cdr3_aa: CASSRGPAGERGTIYF

d_call: -
v_call: TRBV7-9
cdr3_aa: CASSSTLGGEKLFF

d_call: -
v_call: TRBV5-3
cdr3_aa: CARSQRTTNTGELFF

d_call: -
v_call: TRBV7-2
cdr3_aa: CASSLTVYNSPLHF

d_call: -
v_call: TRBV7-6
cdr3_aa: CASAAAGMNGYTF

d_call: -
v_call: TRBV11-2
cdr3_aa: CASSRYQDSTYEQYF

d_call: TRBD1
v_call: TRBV11-2
cdr3_aa: CASSPTRQGALETQYF

d_call: -
v_call: TRBV7-9
cdr3_aa: CASSLGTATEAFF

d_call: -
v_call: TRBV9
cdr3_aa: CASSRSGSGRDGVSDTQYF

d_call: -
v_call: TRBV5-1
cdr3_aa: CASTRNLNTEAFF

d_call: -
v_call: TRBV18
cdr3_aa: CASSPPQGKGNQPQHF

d_call: TRBD1
v_call: TRBV2
cdr3_aa: CASRARRFGQGNEKLFF

d_call: -
v_call: TRBV4-1
cdr3_aa: CASSQDGRAGELFF

d_call: -
v_call: TRBV9
cdr3_aa: CASSVGRGTGELFF

d_call: -
v_call: TRBV4-1
cdr3_aa: CASSQDLTSLSEQYF

d_call: TRBD1
v_call: TRBV29-1
cdr3_aa: CSVELGTVLYF

d_call: -
v_call: TRBV19
cdr3_aa: CASSIVGGSTEAFF

d_call: -
v_call: TRBV7-7
cdr3_aa: CASSLGPPPGNTIYF